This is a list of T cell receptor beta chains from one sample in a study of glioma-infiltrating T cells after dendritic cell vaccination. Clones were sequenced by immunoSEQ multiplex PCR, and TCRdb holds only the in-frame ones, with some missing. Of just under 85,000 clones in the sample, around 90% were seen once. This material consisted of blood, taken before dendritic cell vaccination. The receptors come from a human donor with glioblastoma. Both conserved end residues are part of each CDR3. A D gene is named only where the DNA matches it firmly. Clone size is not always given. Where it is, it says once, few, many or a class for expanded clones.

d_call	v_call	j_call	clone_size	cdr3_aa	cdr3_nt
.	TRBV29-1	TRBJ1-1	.	CSAGGYADTEAFF	TGCAGCGCTGGTGGGTATGCGGACACTGAAGCTTTCTTT
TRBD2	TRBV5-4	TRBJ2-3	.	CASSSTSGGADTQYF	TGTGCCAGCAGCTCCACTAGCGGGGGGGCAGATACGCAGTATTTT
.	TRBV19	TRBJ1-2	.	CASSRTQGGGYTF	TGTGCCAGTAGTCGGACCCAAGGGGGTGGCTACACCTTC
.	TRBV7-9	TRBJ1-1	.	CASRSQAGTEAFF	TGTGCCAGCAGGTCCCAGGCTGGTACTGAAGCTTTCTTT
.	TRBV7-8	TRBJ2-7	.	CASSLAQKNEQYF	TGTGCCAGCAGCTTAGCTCAGAAAAACGAGCAGTACTTC
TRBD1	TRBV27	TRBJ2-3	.	CASSLYPVDRDRGVSTDTQYF	TGTGCCAGCAGTTTATATCCGGTCGACAGGGACAGGGGGGTTAGCACAGATACGCAGTATTTT
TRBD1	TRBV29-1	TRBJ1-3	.	CSVTGGDGNTIYF	TGCAGCGTGACAGGGGGTGATGGAAACACCATATATTTT
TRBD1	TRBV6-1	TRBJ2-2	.	CASSPGQGNTGELFF	TGTGCCAGCAGTCCGGGACAGGGCAACACCGGGGAGCTGTTTTTT
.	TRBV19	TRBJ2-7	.	CASSMGLLYEQYF	TGTGCCAGTAGTATGGGACTGTTGTACGAGCAGTACTTC
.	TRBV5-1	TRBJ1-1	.	CASTNTGRGTEAFF	TGCGCCAGCACCAATACAGGGAGGGGGACTGAAGCTTTCTTT
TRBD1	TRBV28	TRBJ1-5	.	CASSEGTGDNQPQHF	TGTGCCAGCAGTGAAGGGACAGGGGACAATCAGCCCCAGCATTTT
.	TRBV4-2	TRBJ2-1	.	CASSQAGGGVYNEQFF	TGTGCCAGCAGCCAGGCCGGCGGGGGCGTATACAATGAGCAGTTCTTC
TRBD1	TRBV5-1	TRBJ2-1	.	CASSLEAGGRNEQFF	TGCGCCAGCAGCTTGGAGGCAGGGGGCAGGAATGAGCAGTTCTTC
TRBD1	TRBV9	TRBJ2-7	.	CASSVGQGPYEQYF	TGTGCCAGCAGCGTAGGACAGGGGCCCTACGAGCAGTACTTC
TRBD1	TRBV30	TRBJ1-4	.	CAWISDRANEKLFF	TGTGCCTGGATCTCGGACAGGGCTAATGAAAAACTGTTTTTT
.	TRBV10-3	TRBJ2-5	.	CAISESGQRETQYF	TGTGCCATCAGTGAGTCAGGTCAGCGGGAGACCCAGTACTTC
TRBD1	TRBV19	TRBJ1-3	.	CASSIDLPGQGSSGNTIYF	TGTGCCAGTAGTATAGACCTCCCGGGACAGGGATCCTCTGGAAACACCATATATTTT
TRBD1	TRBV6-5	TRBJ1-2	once	CASRQGLANYGYTF	TGTGCCAGCAGACAGGGGCTTGCTAACTATGGCTACACCTTC
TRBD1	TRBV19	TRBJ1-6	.	CASSRRDRDNSPLHF	TGTGCCAGTAGTAGGCGGGACAGGGATAATTCACCCCTCCACTTT
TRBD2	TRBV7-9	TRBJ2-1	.	CATQEAGAEQFF	TGTGCCACCCAGGAAGCGGGAGCTGAGCAGTTCTTC
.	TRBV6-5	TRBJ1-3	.	CASSYGTTGNTIYF	TGTGCCAGCAGTTACGGCACTACTGGAAACACCATATATTTT
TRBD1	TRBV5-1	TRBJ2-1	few	CACQDRGLYNEQFF	TGCGCCTGCCAGGACAGGGGTCTCTACAATGAGCAGTTCTTC
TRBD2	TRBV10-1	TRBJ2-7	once	CASSGTSGGYEQYF	TGCGCCAGCAGTGGGACTAGCGGGGGTTACGAGCAGTACTTC
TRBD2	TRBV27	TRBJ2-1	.	CASSPSSGRADEQFF	TGTGCCAGCAGTCCTTCTAGCGGGAGGGCCGATGAGCAGTTCTTC
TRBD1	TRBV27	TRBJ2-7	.	CASSPGQGNEQYF	TGTGCCAGCAGCCCGGGACAGGGGAACGAGCAGTACTTC
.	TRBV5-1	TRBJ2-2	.	CASSRAGQTNTGELFF	TGCGCCAGCAGCCGGGCGGGACAGACTAACACCGGGGAGCTGTTTTTT
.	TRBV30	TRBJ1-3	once	CAQQQGPGNTIYF	TGTGCCCAACAACAGGGTCCTGGAAACACCATATATTTT
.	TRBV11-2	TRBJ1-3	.	CASSLVITGNTIYF	TGTGCCAGCAGCTTAGTTATTACTGGAAACACCATATATTTT
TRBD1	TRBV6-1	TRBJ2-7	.	CASSEARRGYYEQYF	TGTGCCAGCAGTGAAGCGCGCAGGGGGTACTACGAGCAGTACTTC
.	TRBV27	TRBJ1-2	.	CASSLFGGPNYGYTF	TGTGCCAGCAGTTTATTCGGGGGGCCCAACTATGGCTACACCTTC
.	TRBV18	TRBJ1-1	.	CASSSETGFEAFF	TGTGCCAGCTCATCAGAGACAGGCTTTGAAGCTTTCTTT
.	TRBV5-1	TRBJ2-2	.	CASTTNTGELFF	TGCGCCAGCACCACGAACACCGGGGAGCTGTTTTTT
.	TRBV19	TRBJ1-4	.	CASKKQGYEKLFF	TGTGCCAGTAAGAAGCAGGGGTATGAAAAACTGTTTTTT
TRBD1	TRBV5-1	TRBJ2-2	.	CASGSGTGVTGELFF	TGCGCCAGCGGATCCGGGACAGGGGTCACCGGGGAGCTGTTTTTT
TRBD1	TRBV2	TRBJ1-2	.	CAETTGVGYGYTF	TGTGCCGAAACAACAGGGGTGGGCTATGGCTACACCTTC
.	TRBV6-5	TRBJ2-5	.	CASCTSLGQETQYF	TGTGCCAGTTGTACGAGTCTCGGCCAAGAGACCCAGTACTTC
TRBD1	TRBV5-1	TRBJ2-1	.	CASSFPLTGQGGNEQFF	TGCGCCAGCAGCTTCCCTCTGACGGGACAGGGAGGCAATGAGCAGTTCTTC
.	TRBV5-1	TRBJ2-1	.	CASSLTWNEQFF	TGCGCCAGCAGCTTAACATGGAATGAGCAGTTCTTC
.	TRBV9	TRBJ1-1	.	CASSDRVSNTEAFF	TGTGCCAGCAGCGACAGGGTTTCGAACACTGAAGCTTTCTTT
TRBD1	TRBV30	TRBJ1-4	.	CAWSAPGQTNEKLFF	TGTGCCTGGAGTGCCCCGGGACAGACTAATGAAAAACTGTTTTTT
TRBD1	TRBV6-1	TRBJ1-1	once	CASSVRDRVNTEAFF	TGTGCCAGCAGTGTCCGGGACAGGGTGAACACTGAAGCTTTCTTT
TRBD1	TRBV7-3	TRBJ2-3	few	CASSEGDRFSLTDTQYF	TGTGCCAGCAGCGAAGGGGACAGATTCAGTCTCACAGATACGCAGTATTTT